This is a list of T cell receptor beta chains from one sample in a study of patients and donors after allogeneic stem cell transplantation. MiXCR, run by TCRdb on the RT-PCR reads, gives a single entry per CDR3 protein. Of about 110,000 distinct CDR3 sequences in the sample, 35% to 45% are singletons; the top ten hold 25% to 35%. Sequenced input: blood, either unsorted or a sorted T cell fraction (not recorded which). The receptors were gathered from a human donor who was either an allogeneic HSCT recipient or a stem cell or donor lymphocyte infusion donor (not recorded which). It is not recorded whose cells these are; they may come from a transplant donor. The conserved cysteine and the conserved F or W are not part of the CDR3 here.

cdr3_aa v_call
ASSRGESNQPQH TRBV6-5
SAREGTSGIAGGFEQY TRBV20-1
ASGGSKYEQF TRBV11-2
SVEAGQWPSYNEQF TRBV29-1
AGAAPWRNQPQH TRBV21-1
AVVRTDTQY TRBV28
SARDNYRAFYEQY TRBV20-1
ASSLGNGRGETQY TRBV7-3
ATSDSPETQY TRBV24-1
ASSLRVRAEAF TRBV12-3/TRBV12-4
AISGLATNEQF TRBV10-3
ASSYGTPILRQETQY TRBV5-1
ASSSSTDTQY TRBV12-3/TRBV12-4
ASSPWDNREKLF TRBV18
SARGPTRGYT TRBV20-1
ASSTGVKDQPQH TRBV6-5
SASLAGGYNEQF TRBV20-1
ASSPDRGSGNTIY TRBV18
ATSVFGSDTQY TRBV24-1
ASSKDRGHEKLF TRBV5-1
SASYFHDNQPQH TRBV20-1
ASSLSREKLF TRBV7-2
ATSVRQANYGYT TRBV15
SASGSGSSMAGYT TRBV20-1
ASGQGDKNIQY TRBV5-1
ASSLARKETQY TRBV7-2
SARRTTEAF TRBV20-1
ATSPRGLGNLNEQF TRBV24-1
ASSYPSAGKAYNSPLH TRBV6-6
ASGQGRGYT TRBV12-3/TRBV12-4
ATQPGGWEAF TRBV10-3
ASSDREAGELF TRBV5-1
SGAGSYNEQF TRBV29-1
ASSTGGSNQPQH TRBV7-8
AIRRSYEQY TRBV12-3/TRBV12-4
ASTPDTLNEQF TRBV5-1
SVAYAAGAGYT TRBV29-1
ASSKGGQFNSPLH TRBV21-1
ASSSSGGTNEKLF TRBV12-3/TRBV12-4
ASSSREGNEKLF TRBV18
ASSLDYQQY TRBV5-1
ASSRRQLDSYYEQY TRBV4-1
ASSLDAGTKNEKLF TRBV7-2
ASSPTGPGGGYT TRBV28
ASRAGPPQETQY TRBV5-1
ASQQGGQPQH TRBV12-3/TRBV12-4
ASSLARGQKLF TRBV27
ASSARASGNTIY TRBV28
ASVLSHGRSPEKLF TRBV7-9
ASTDWAASYEQY TRBV6-6
ASSPLGTYGYT TRBV12-3/TRBV12-4
ASSQEGTPDSYEQY TRBV4-2
ASSFPDSSYEQY TRBV5-1
ASSLRWGQGAGELF TRBV27
AIRSGQGANQPQH TRBV10-3
ASIPPGRAGANVLT TRBV6-1
ATSEGTTNEKLF TRBV24-1
SARGRVGTEAF TRBV20-1
SAAGPAEKLF TRBV20-1
ASSPPWQGATEAF TRBV28